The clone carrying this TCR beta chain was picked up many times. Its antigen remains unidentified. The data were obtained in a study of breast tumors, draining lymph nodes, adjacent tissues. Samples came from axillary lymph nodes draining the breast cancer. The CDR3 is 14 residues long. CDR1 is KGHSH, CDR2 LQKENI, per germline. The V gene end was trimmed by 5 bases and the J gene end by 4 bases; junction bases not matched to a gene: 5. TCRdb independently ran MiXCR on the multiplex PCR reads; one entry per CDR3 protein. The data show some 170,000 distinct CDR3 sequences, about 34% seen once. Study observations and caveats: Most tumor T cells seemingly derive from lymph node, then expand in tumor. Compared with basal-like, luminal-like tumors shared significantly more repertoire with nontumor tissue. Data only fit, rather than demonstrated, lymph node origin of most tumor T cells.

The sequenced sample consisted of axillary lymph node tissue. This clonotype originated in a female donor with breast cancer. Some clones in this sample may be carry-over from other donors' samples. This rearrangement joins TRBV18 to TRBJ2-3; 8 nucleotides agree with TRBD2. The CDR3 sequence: CASSSSTSADTQYF. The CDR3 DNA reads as TGTGCCAGCTCATCCTCGACTAGCGCAGATACGCAGTATTTT.